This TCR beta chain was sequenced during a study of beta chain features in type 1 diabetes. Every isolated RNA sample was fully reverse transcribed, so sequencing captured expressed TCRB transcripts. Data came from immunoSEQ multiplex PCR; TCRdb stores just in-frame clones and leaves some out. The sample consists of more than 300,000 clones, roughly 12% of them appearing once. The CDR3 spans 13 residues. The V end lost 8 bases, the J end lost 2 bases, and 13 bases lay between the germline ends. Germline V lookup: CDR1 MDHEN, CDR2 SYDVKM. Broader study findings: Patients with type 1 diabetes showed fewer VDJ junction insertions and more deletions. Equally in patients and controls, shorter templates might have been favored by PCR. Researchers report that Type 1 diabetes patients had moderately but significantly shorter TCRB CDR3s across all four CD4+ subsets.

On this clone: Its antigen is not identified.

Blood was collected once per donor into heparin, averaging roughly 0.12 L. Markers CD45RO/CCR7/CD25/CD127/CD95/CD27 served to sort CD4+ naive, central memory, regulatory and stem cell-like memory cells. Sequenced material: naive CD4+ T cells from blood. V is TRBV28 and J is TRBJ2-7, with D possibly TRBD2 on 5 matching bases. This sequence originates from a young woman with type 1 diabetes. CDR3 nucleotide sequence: TGTGCCAGCCTAGAGGGCGGAACCTACGAGCAGTACTTC. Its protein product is CASLEGGTYEQYF.